Listed below are T cell receptor beta chains from one sample, sequenced in a study of T cell changes during pregnancy in multiple sclerosis. Measured with immunoSEQ multiplex PCR; TCRdb has only the in-frame clones, and not every one. The sample carries about 58,000 clones, about 90% recorded once. The starting material was CD4+ T cells from peripheral blood mononuclear cells, obtained after pregnancy. These receptors originate from a female donor in good health, enrolled as a control in a pregnancy study. Each CDR3 is given with its conserved first and last residue.

J gene,V gene,CDR3 protein
TRBJ1-2,TRBV5-6,CASSLMSVATGRYGYTF
TRBJ2-7,TRBV15,CATSRDQSDTAYEQYF
TRBJ2-1,TRBV15,CATSRARTSGGNSYNEQFF
TRBJ2-1,TRBV4-1,CASSLQGYNEQFF
TRBJ2-7,TRBV7-2,CASSFRQGVGYEQYF
TRBJ2-7,TRBV4-3,CASSQEGQGIYEQYF
TRBJ1-6,TRBV5-5,CASSLAGAYNSPLHF
TRBJ2-1,TRBV27,CASLGGSSYNEQFF
TRBJ1-2,TRBV7-2,CASRPRGGYGYTF
TRBJ1-2,TRBV4-2,CASSQEDGVGYTF
TRBJ1-1,TRBV19,CASSPLGRGNTEAFF
TRBJ1-6,TRBV29-1,CSVSDRNNSPLHF
TRBJ2-7,TRBV9,CASSVDPDTYEQYF
TRBJ2-1,TRBV5-4,CASSLDPDSSYNEQFF
TRBJ1-1,TRBV30,CAWSVGQGINTEAFF
TRBJ1-4,TRBV5-8,CASSLGVDSGNEKLFF
TRBJ2-5,TRBV6-1,CASRASGRETQYF
TRBJ2-5,TRBV27,CASGRDRGETQYF
TRBJ1-1,TRBV7-3,CASSQNQALEAFF
TRBJ1-4,TRBV9,CASSLTPSNEKLFF
TRBJ1-3,TRBV5-1,CASSPRWDRGLEGNTIYF
TRBJ2-1,TRBV27,CASSLLAGQYNEQFF
TRBJ2-7,TRBV4-3,CASGQFSGDTYEQYF
TRBJ1-1,TRBV27,CASSQLQGSTEAFF
TRBJ2-2,TRBV9,CASSEPSAGGQLWTGELFF
TRBJ2-1,TRBV7-2,CASSPDRSSYNEQFF
TRBJ1-2,TRBV4-3,CASSQGTGNYGYTF
TRBJ2-2,TRBV9,CASSVAGGSGELFF
TRBJ1-1,TRBV19,CASSIGRIGVAFF
TRBJ2-5,TRBV6-4,CASSVRGGETQYF
TRBJ2-2,TRBV14,CASSQVATSVTGELFF